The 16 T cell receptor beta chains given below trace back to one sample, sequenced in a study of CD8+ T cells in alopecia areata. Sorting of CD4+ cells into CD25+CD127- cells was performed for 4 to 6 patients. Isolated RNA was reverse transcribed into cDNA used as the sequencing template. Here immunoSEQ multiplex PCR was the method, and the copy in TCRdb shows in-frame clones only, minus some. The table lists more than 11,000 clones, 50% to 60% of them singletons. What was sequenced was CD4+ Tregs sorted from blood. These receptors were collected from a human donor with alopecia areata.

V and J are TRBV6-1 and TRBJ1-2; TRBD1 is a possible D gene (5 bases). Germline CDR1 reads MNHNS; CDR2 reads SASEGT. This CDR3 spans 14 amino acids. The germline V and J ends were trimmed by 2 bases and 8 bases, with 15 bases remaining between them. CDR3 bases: TGTGCCAGCAGTGAACCAGGGAAGGTAGGAGGCTACACCTTC. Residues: CASSEPGKVGGYTF.

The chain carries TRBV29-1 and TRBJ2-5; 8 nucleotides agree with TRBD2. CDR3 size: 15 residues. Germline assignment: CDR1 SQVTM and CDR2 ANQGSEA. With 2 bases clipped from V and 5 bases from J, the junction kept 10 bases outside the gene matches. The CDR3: CSVESPTSGSETQYF. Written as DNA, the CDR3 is TGCAGCGTTGAAAGCCCAACTAGCGGTAGCGAGACCCAGTACTTC.

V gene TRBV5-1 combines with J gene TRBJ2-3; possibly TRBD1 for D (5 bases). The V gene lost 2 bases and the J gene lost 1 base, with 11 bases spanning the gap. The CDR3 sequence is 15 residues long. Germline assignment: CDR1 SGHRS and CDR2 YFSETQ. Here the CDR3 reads CASSFTLTGTDTQYF. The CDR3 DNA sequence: TGCGCCAGCAGCTTCACATTGACAGGCACAGATACGCAGTATTTT.

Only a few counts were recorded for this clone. CDR3 amino acids: CSVASWVINEQFF. The CDR3 bases are TGCAGCGTTGCAAGTTGGGTCATCAATGAGCAGTTCTTC. This sequence joins TRBV29-1 and TRBJ2-1; D uncertain. The CDR3 consists of 13 residues. Germline V gene data show CDR1 as SQVTM and CDR2 as ANQGSEA. V was shortened by 4 bases and J by 6 bases, with 13 bases between the two germline ends.

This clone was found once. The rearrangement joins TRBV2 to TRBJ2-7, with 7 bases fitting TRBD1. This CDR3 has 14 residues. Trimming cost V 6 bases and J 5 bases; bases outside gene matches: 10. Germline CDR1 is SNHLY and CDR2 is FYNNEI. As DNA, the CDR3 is TGTGCCAGCAGGAAACAACAGGGGCCCCACGAGCAGTACTTC. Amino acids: CASRKQQGPHEQYF. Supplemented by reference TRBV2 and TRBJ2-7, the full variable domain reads EPEVTQTPSHQVTQMGQEVILRCVPISNHLYFYWYRQILGQKVEFLVSFYNNEISEKSEIFDDQFSVERPDGSNFTLKIRSTKLEDSAMYFCASRKQQGPHEQYFGPGTRLTVT.

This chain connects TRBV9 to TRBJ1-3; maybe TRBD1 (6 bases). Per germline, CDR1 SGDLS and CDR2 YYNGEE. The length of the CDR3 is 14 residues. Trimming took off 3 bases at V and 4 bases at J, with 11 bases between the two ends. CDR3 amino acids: CASSDGTLGNTIYF. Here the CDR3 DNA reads TGTGCCAGCAGCGACGGGACACTAGGAAACACCATATATTTT. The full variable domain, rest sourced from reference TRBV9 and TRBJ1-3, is DSGVTQTPKHLITATGQRVTLRCSPRSGDLSVYWYQQSLDQGLQFLIQYYNGEERAKGNILERFSAQQFPDLHSELNLSSLELGDSALYFCASSDGTLGNTIYFGEGSWLTVV.

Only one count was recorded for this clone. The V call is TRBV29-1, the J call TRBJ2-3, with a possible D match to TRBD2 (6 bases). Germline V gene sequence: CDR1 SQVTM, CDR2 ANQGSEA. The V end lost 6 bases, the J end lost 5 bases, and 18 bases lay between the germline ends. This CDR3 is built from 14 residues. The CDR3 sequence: CSVGRDGPKDTQYF. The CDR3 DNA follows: TGCAGCGTGGGGCGGGACGGACCAAAAGATACGCAGTATTTT.

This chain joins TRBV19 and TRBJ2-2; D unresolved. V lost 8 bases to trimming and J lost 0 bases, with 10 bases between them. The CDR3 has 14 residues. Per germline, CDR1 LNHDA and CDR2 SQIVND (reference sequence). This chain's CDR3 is CASSRETNTGELFF. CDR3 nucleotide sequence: TGTGCCAGTTCCCGAGAAACGAACACCGGGGAGCTGTTTTTT.

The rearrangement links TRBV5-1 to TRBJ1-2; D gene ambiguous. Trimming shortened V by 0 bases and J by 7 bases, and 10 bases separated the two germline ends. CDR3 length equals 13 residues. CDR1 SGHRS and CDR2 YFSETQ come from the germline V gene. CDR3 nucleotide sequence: TGCGCCAGCAGCTTGGAATCGACCCGTGGCTACACCTTC. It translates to CASSLESTRGYTF.

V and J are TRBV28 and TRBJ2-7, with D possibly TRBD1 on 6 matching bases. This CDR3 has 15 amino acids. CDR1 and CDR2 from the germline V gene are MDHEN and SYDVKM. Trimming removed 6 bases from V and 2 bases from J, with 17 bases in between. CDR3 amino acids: CASRNPGQGTYEQYF. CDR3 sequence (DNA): TGTGCCAGCAGAAATCCGGGACAAGGAACCTACGAGCAGTACTTC.

Written as DNA, the CDR3 is TGTGCCAGCAGCAGGGAGAACGAGCAGTACTTC. It specifies CASSRENEQYF. The V and J genes are TRBV5-6 and TRBJ2-7; D may be TRBD2 (5 bases). Trimming pared 4 bases from V and 5 bases from J, leaving 7 bases between. Germline loops: CDR1 SGHDT, CDR2 YYEEEE. The CDR3 spans 11 residues. The entire variable domain, with the rest obtained from reference TRBV5-6 and TRBJ2-7, is as follows: DAGVTQSPTHLIKTRGQQVTLRCSPKSGHDTVSWYQQALGQGPQFIFQYYEEEERQRGNFPDRFSGHQFPNYSSELNVNALLLGDSALYLCASSRENEQYFGPGTRLTVT.

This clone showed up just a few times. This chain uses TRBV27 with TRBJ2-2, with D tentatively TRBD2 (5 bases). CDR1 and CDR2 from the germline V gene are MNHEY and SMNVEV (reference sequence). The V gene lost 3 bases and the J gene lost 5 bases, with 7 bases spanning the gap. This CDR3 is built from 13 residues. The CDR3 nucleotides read TGTGCCAGCAGTTTTCCGGGGACCGGGGAGCTGTTTTTT. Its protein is CASSFPGTGELFF.

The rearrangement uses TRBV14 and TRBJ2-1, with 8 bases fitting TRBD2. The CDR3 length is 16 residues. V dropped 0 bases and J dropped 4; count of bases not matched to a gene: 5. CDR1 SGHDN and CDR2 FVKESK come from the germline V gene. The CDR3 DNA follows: TGTGCCAGCAGCCAAGATGATAGCGGGACTTACAATGAGCAGTTCTTC. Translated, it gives CASSQDDSGTYNEQFF.

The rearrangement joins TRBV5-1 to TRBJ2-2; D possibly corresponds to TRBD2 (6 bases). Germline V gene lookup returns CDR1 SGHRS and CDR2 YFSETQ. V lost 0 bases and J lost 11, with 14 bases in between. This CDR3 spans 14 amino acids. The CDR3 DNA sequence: TGCGCCAGCAGCTTGGGTTCGGGACTGCTCGAGCTGTTTTTT. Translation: CASSLGSGLLELFF.

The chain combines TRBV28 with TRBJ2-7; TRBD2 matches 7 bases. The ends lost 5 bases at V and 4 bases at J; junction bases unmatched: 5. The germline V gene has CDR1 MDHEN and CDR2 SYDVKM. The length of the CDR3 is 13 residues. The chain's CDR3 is CASSPGRGYEQYF. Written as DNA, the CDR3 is TGTGCCAGCAGTCCAGGGAGGGGTTACGAGCAGTACTTC.

Here the CDR3 DNA reads TGTGCCAGCAGCTTAACGGATTTTTCTAGCGGTGAGCAGTTCTTC. This gives the protein CASSLTDFSSGEQFF. V is TRBV7-3 and J is TRBJ2-1; 7 nucleotides match TRBD2. CDR3 length: 15 amino acids. Trimming cost V 0 bases and J 9 bases; bases outside gene matches: 8. Germline CDR1 and CDR2: SGHTA and FQGTGA.